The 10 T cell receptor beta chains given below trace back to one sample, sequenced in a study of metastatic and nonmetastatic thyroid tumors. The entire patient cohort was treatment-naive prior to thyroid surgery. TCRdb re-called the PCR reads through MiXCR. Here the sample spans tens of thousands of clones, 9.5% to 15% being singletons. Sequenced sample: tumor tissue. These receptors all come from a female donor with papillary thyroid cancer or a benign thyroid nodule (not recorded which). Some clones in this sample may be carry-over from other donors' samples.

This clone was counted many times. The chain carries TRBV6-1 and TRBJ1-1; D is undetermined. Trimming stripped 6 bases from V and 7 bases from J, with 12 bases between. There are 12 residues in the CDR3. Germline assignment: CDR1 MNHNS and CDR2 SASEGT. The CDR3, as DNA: TGTGCCAGCAGGGGAGGGATGGATGAAGCTTTCTTT. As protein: CASRGGMDEAFF.

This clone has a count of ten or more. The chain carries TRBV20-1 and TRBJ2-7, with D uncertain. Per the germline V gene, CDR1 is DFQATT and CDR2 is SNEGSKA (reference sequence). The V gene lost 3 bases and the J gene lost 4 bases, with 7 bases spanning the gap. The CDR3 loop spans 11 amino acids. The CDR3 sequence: CSARQEYEQYF. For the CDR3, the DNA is TGCAGTGCTAGGCAAGAATACGAGCAGTACTTC.

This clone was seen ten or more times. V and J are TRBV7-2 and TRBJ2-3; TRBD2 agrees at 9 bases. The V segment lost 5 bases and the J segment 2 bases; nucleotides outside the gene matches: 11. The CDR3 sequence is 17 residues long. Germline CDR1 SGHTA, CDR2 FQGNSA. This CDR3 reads CASSPRWLAGNTDTQYF. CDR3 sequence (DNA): TGTGCCAGCAGCCCCCGCTGGCTAGCGGGGAACACAGATACGCAGTATTTT.

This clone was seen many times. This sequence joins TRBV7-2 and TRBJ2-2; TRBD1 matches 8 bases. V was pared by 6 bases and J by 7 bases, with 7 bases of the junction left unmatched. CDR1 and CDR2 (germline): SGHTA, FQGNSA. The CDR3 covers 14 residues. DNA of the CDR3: TGTGCCAGCAGTCGCCAGGGGGCGGGCGGGGAGCTGTTTTTT. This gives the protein CASSRQGAGGELFF.

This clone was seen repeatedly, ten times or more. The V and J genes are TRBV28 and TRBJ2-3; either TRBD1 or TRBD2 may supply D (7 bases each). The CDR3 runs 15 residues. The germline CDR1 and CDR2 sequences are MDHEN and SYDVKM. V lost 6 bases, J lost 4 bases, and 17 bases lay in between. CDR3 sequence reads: CASSPGGGGADTQYF. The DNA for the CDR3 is TGTGCCAGCAGCCCGGGGGGAGGGGGCGCAGATACGCAGTATTTT.

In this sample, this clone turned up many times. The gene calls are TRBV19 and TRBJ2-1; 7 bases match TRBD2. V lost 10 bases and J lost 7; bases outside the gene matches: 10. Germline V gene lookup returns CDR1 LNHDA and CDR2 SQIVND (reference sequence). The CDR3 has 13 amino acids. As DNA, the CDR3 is TGTGCCACCCACCTAGCGGATCTGAATGAGCAGTTCTTC. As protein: CATHLADLNEQFF.

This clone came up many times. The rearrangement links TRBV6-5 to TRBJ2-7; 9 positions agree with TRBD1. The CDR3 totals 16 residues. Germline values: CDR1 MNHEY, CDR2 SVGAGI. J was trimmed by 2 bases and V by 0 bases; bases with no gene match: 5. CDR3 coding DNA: TGTGCCAGCAGTTACTCTGGGACAGGGATAACCTACGAGCAGTACTTC. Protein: CASSYSGTGITYEQYF.

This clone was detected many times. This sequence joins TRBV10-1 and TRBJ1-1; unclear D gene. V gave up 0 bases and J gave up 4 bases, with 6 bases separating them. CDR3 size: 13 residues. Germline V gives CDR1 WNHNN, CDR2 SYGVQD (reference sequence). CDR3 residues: CASSESGPTEAFF. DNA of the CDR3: TGCGCCAGCAGTGAGTCAGGGCCCACTGAAGCTTTCTTT.

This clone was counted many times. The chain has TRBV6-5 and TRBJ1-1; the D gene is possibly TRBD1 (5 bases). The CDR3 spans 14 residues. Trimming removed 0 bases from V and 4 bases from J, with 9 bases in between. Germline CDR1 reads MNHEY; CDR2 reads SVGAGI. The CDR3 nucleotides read TGTGCCAGCAGTTACTCGGGGAGGGGCACTGAAGCTTTCTTT. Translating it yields CASSYSGRGTEAFF.

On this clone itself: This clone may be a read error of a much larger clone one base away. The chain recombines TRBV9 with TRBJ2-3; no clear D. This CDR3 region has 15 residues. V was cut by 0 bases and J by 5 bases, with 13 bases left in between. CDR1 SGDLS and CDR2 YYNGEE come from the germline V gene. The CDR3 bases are TGTGCCAGCAGCGTAGATGAGCATGGCAAAGATACGCAGTATTTT. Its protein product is CASSVDEHGKDTQYF.